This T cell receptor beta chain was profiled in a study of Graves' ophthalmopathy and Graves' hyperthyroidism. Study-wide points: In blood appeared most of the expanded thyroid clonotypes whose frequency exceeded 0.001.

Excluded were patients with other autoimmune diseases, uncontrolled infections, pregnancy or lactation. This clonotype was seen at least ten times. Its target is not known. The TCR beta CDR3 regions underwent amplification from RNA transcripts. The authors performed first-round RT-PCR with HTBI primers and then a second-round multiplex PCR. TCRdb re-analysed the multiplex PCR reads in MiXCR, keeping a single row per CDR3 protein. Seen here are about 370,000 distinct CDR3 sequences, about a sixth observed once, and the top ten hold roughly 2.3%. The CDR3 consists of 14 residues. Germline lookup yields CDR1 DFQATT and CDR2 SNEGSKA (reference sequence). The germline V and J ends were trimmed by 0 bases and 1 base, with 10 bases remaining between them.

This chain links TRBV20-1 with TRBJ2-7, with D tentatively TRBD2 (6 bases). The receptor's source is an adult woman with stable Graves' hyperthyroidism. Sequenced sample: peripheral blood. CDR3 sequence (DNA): TGCAGTGCTAGAGAGTGGACTACTTCCTACGAGCAGTACTTC. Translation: CSAREWTTSYEQYF.